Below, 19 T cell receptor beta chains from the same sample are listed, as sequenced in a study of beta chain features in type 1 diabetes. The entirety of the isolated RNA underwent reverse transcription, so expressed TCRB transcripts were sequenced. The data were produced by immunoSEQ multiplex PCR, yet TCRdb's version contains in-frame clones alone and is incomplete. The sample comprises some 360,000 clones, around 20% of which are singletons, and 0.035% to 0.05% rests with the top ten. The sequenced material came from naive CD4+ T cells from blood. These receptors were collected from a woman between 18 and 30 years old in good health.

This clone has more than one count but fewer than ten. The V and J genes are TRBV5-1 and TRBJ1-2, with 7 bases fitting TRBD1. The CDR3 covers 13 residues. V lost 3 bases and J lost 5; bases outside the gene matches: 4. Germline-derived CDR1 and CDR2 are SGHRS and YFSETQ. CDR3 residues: CASSSGGGYGYTF. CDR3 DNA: TGCGCCAGCAGCTCAGGGGGAGGTTATGGCTACACCTTC.

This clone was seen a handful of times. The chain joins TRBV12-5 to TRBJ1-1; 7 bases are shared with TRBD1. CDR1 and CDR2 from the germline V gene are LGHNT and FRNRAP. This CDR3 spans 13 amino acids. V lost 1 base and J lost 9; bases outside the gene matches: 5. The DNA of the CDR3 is TGTGCTAGTGGTTTGGAGGGACAGTCTAAAGCTTTCTTT. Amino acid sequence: CASGLEGQSKAFF.

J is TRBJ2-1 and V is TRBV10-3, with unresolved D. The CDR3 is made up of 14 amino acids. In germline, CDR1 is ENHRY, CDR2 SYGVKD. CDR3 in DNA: TGTGCGACCGGCGCTGGCGGCTCCTACAATGAGCAGTTCTTC. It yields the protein CATGAGGSYNEQFF.

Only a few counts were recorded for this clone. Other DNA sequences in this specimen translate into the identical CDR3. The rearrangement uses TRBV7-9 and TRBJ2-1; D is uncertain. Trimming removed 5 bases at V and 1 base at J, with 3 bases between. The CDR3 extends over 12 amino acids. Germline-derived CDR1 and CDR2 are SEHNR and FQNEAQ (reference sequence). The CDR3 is CASSLSYNEQFF. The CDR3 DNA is TGTGCCAGCAGCCTATCCTACAATGAGCAGTTCTTC.

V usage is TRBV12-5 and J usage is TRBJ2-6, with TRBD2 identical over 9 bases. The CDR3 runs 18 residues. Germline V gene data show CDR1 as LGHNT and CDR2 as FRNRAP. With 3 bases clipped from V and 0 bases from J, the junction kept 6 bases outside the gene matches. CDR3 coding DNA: TGTGCTAGTGGTTTAGGACTAGCGATACGCTCTGGGGCCAACGTCCTGACTTTC. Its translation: CASGLGLAIRSGANVLTF.

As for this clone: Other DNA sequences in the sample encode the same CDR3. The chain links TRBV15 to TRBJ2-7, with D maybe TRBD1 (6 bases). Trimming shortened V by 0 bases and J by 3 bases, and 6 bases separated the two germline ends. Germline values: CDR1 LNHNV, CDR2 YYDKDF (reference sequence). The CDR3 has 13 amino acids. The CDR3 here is CATSRDRGYEQYF. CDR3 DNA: TGTGCCACCAGCAGAGACAGGGGCTACGAGCAGTACTTC.

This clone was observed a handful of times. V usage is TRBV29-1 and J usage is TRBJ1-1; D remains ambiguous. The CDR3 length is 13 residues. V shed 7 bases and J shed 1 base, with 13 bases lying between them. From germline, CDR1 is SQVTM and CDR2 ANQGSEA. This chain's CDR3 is CSGRFTENTEAFF. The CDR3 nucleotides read TGCAGCGGCCGATTTACTGAGAACACTGAAGCTTTCTTT.

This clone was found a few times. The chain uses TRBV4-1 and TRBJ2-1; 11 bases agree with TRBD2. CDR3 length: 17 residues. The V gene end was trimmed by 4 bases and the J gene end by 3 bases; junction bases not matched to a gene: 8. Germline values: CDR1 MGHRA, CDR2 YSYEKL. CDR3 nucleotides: TGCGCCAGCAGCCGGCGGGGGGGACTAGCGGACTACAATGAGCAGTTCTTC. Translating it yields CASSRRGGLADYNEQFF.

The CDR3 DNA is TGTGCCATCGGGGGCGGCCAAGAGACCCAGTACTTC. The encoded protein is CAIGGGQETQYF. The chain couples TRBV10-3 to TRBJ2-5; maybe TRBD1 (6 bases). The germline V gene encodes CDR1 ENHRY and CDR2 SYGVKD. This CDR3 has 12 residues. V was trimmed by 8 bases and J by 1 base, leaving 8 bases between them.

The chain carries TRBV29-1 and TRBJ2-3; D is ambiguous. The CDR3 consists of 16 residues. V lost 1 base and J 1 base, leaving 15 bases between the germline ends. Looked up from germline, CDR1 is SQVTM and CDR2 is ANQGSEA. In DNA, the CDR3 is TGCAGCGTTGAAGGCGGCGGTTCCAGTCGCACAGATACGCAGTATTTT. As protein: CSVEGGGSSRTDTQYF.

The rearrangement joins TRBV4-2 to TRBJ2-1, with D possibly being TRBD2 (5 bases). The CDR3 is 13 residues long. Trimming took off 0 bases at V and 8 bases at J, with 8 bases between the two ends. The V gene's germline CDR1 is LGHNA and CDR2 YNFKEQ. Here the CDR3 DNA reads TGTGCCAGCAGCCAAGATCGGGAATATGAGCAGTTCTTC. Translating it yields CASSQDREYEQFF.

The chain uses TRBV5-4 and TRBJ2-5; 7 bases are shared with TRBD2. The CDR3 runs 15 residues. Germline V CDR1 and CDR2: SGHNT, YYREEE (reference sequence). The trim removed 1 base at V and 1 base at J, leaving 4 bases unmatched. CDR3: CASSLMRESQETQYF. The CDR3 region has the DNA TGTGCCAGCAGCTTGATGCGGGAGAGCCAAGAGACCCAGTACTTC.

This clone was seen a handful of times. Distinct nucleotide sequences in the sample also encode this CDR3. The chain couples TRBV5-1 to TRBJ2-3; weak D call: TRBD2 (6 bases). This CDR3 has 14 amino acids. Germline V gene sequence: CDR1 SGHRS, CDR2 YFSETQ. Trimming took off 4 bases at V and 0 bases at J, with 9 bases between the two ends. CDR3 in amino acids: CASSGGLSTDTQYF. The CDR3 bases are TGCGCCAGCAGCGGGGGACTTAGCACAGATACGCAGTATTTT.

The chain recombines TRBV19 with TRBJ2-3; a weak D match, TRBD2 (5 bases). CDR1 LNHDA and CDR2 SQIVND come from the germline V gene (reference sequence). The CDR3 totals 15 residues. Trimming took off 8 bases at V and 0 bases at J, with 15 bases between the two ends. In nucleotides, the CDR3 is TGTGCCAGTGGCCCCATTGGCGGGAGCACAGATACGCAGTATTTT. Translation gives CASGPIGGSTDTQYF.

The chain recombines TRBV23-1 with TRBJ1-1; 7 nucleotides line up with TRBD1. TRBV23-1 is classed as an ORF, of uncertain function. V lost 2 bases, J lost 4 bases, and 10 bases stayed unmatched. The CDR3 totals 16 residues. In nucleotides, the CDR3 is TGCGCCAGCAGTCAACCCAGACAGGGTCGCGGCACTGAAGCTTTCTTT. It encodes CASSQPRQGRGTEAFF.

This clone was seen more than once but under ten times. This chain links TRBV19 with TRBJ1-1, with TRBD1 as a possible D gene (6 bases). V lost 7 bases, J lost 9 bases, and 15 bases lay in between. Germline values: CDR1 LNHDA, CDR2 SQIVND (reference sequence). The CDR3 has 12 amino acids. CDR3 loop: CASTEDGTKAFF. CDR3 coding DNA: TGTGCCAGTACTGAGGACGGGACAAAAGCTTTCTTT. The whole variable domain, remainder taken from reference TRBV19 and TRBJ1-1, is DGGITQSPKYLFRKEGQNVTLSCEQNLNHDAMYWYRQDPGQGLRLIYYSQIVNDFQKGDIAEGYSVSREKKESFPLTVTSAQKNPTAFYLCASTEDGTKAFFGQGTRLTVV.

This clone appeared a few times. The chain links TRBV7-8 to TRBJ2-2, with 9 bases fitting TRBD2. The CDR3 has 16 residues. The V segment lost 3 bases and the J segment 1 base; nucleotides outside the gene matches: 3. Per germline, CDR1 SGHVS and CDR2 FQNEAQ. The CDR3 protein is CASSFVSGGNTGELFF. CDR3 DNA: TGTGCCAGCAGCTTTGTTAGCGGGGGGAACACCGGGGAGCTGTTTTTT.

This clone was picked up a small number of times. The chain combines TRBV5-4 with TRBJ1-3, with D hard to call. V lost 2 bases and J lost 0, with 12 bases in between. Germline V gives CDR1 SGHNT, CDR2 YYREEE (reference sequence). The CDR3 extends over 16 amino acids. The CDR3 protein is CASSLQSESSGNTIYF. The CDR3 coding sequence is TGTGCCAGCAGCTTACAGTCCGAGAGCTCTGGAAACACCATATATTTT. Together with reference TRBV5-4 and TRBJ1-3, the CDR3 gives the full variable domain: ETGVTQSPTHLIKTRGQQVTLRCSSQSGHNTVSWYQQALGQGPQFIFQYYREEENGRGNFPPRFSGLQFPNYSSELNVNALELDDSALYLCASSLQSESSGNTIYFGEGSWLTVV.

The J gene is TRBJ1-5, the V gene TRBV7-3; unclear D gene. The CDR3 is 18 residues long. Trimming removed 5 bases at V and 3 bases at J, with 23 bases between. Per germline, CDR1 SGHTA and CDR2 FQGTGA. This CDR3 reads CASSLSLPTREANQPQHF. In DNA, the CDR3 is TGTGCCAGCAGCCTCTCGTTGCCTACACGGGAGGCCAATCAGCCCCAGCATTTT.